Below, one T cell receptor beta chain is given with its context. The data were obtained in a study of blood T cell repertoires in COVID-19. Study summary: The United States, Italy and Spain supplied acute and convalescent COVID-19 samples. PBMCs, B-cell-depleted T cells, or T cells were the source of the cDNA or gDNA that made up the material.

Some clones are missing from TCRdb's copy, which holds only in-frame ones; the method was immunoSEQ multiplex PCR. There are around 300,000 clones in the sample; 75% to 85% occur only once, and more than 6% lies in the top ten. The V and J ends lost 2 bases and 2 bases respectively, with 9 bases between them. Germline CDR1 LNHDA, CDR2 SQIVND (reference sequence). The CDR3 totals 14 residues. This chain connects TRBV19 to TRBJ1-2, with D uncertain. The origin of this receptor is a human donor in a cohort sampled during active COVID-19. Input material: peripheral blood. CDR3 coding DNA: TGTGCCAGTAGTATACCCCCTGAGAACTATGGCTACACCTTC. Translating it yields CASSIPPENYGYTF.